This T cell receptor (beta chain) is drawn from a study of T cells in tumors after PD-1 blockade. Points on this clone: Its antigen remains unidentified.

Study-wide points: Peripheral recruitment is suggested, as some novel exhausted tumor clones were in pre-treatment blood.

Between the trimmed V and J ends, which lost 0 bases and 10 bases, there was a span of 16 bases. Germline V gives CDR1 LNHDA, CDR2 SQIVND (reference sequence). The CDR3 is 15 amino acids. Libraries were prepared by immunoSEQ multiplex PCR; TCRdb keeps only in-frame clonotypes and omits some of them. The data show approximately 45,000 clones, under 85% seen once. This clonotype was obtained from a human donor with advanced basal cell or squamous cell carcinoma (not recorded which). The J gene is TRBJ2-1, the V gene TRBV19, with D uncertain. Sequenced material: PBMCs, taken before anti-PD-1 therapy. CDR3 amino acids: CASSIDPGRPTEQFF. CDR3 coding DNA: TGTGCCAGTAGTATAGATCCGGGCAGGCCCACCGAGCAGTTCTTC.